The 13 T cell receptor beta chains in this list originate from one sample, sequenced in a study of T cell responses to AZD1222 COVID-19 vaccine. Sequencing used immunoSEQ multiplex PCR; TCRdb keeps in-frame clones, though not all of them. The sample lists around 260,000 clones, 93% occurring once. Sequencing was performed on peripheral blood, taken on day 0 of AZD1222 vaccination. The receptors here all came from an adult in good health.

A remark on this clone: At one end, the junction sequence differs from germline, possibly due to a read error. The V gene is TRBV5-1, the J gene TRBJ1-2; perhaps TRBD1 as D (5 bases). Germline-derived CDR1 and CDR2 are SGHRS and YFSETQ. This CDR3 has 14 amino acids. CDR3 DNA sequence: TGCGCCACCAGCGGGGCTCCCGGTAACTATGGCTACACCTTC. Encoded protein: CATSGAPGNYGYTF.

V and J are TRBV7-9 and TRBJ1-2, with TRBD1 identical over 9 bases. With V trimmed by 5 bases and J by 4 bases, 11 bases remained unmatched. Germline CDR1 is SEHNR and CDR2 is FQNEAQ (reference sequence). This CDR3 contains 16 residues. The CDR3 here is CASSPPTGGNGYGYTF. CDR3 bases: TGTGCCAGCAGCCCGCCTACAGGGGGCAATGGCTATGGCTACACCTTC.

The J gene is TRBJ1-2, the V gene TRBV5-4; D is ambiguous. V lost 0 bases to trimming and J lost 3 bases, with 9 bases between them. Germline-derived CDR1 and CDR2 are SGHNT and YYREEE (reference sequence). The CDR3 length is 14 residues. CDR3 in amino acids: CASSLAVPHYGYTF. The DNA of the CDR3 is TGTGCCAGCAGCTTGGCCGTCCCCCACTATGGCTACACCTTC.

This chain links TRBV5-1 with TRBJ1-1; D gene unclear. This CDR3 contains 14 residues. Germline V gene lookup returns CDR1 SGHRS and CDR2 YFSETQ. The V end was cut by 0 bases, the J end by 1 base, with 7 bases between. CDR3 nucleotide sequence: TGCGCCAGCAGCTTGGAACACCGGAACACTGAAGCTTTCTTT. Its translation: CASSLEHRNTEAFF.

This sequence joins TRBV19 and TRBJ2-7; the D is unclear. The CDR3 totals 13 residues. Trimming cost V 1 base and J 2 bases, with 6 bases left between them. CDR1 is LNHDA, CDR2 SQIVND, per germline (reference sequence). CDR3 sequence reads: CASSIVGTYEQYF. The CDR3 DNA is TGTGCCAGTAGTATAGTGGGCACCTACGAGCAGTACTTC.

The chain combines TRBV4-1 with TRBJ2-7; 12 bases map to TRBD2. The germline V gene encodes CDR1 MGHRA and CDR2 YSYEKL. J was trimmed by 0 bases and V by 1 base; bases with no gene match: 7. The CDR3 runs 18 residues. CDR3 region: CASSQAGLAGSNSYEQYF. In DNA, the CDR3 is TGCGCCAGCAGCCAAGCCGGACTAGCGGGGTCGAACTCCTACGAGCAGTACTTC.

The V gene is TRBV3-1 (or the pseudogene TRBV3-2), the J gene TRBJ2-5; tentative D call: TRBD1 (6 bases). The CDR3 totals 13 residues. The germline gives CDR1 LGHDT, CDR2 YNNKEL (reference sequence). Between the trimmed V and J ends, which lost 2 bases and 4 bases, there was a span of 8 bases. CDR3 sequence: CASSQQGRETQYF. The CDR3, as DNA: TGTGCCAGCAGCCAACAGGGGAGAGAGACCCAGTACTTC.

CDR3 amino acids: CAISESGEPGYTF. CDR3 DNA: TGTGCCATCAGTGAGTCGGGGGAGCCTGGCTACACCTTC. This chain joins TRBV10-3 and TRBJ1-2; TRBD1 might be the D (5 bases). Germline V lookup: CDR1 ENHRY, CDR2 SYGVKD. The CDR3 extends over 13 amino acids. V lost 0 bases and J 7 bases, leaving 9 bases between the germline ends.

The V and J genes are TRBV2 and TRBJ1-4; D gene uncertain. Germline-derived CDR1 and CDR2 are SNHLY and FYNNEI. Trimming cost V 3 bases and J 3 bases, with 8 bases left between them. The CDR3 is 14 residues long. The CDR3 protein is CASSDRGSNEKLFF. CDR3 sequence (DNA): TGTGCCAGCAGTGACCGCGGCTCTAATGAAAAACTGTTTTTT.

The chain uses TRBV7-9 and TRBJ1-1; D is uncertain. CDR3 length equals 14 residues. The germline CDR1 and CDR2 sequences are SEHNR and FQNEAQ (reference sequence). The V and J ends lost 6 bases and 0 bases respectively, with 11 bases between them. The CDR3 loop is CASRPPGVNTEAFF. The CDR3 coding sequence is TGTGCCAGCAGACCTCCTGGGGTGAACACTGAAGCTTTCTTT.

In this sample, this clone turned up a few times. The chain combines TRBV28 with TRBJ1-2; D gene unclear. There are 12 residues in the CDR3. V was shortened by 2 bases and J by 5 bases, with 6 bases between the two germline ends. Germline CDR1 MDHEN, CDR2 SYDVKM. This CDR3 reads CASSLRQYGYTF. The CDR3 DNA sequence: TGTGCCAGCAGTTTAAGGCAGTATGGCTACACCTTC.

Details on this clone: The junction shows a germline mismatch at one end, possibly a read error. CDR3 sequence reads: CSVEGDGYTF. CDR3 sequence (DNA): TGCAGCGTGGAAGGAGATGGCTACACCTTC. The V and J genes are TRBV29-1 and TRBJ1-2; unclear D gene. Germline V gene sequence: CDR1 SQVTM, CDR2 ANQGSEA. This CDR3 is 10 amino acids long.

The chain uses TRBV7-6 and TRBJ2-1; the match to TRBD1 covers 7 bases. This CDR3 is built from 14 residues. The germline V gene encodes CDR1 SGHVS and CDR2 FNYEAQ. With 5 bases clipped from V and 7 bases from J, the junction kept 8 bases outside the gene matches. CDR3 in amino acids: CASSPDRWRNEQFF. The CDR3 DNA sequence: TGTGCCAGCAGCCCGGACAGGTGGAGGAATGAGCAGTTCTTC.